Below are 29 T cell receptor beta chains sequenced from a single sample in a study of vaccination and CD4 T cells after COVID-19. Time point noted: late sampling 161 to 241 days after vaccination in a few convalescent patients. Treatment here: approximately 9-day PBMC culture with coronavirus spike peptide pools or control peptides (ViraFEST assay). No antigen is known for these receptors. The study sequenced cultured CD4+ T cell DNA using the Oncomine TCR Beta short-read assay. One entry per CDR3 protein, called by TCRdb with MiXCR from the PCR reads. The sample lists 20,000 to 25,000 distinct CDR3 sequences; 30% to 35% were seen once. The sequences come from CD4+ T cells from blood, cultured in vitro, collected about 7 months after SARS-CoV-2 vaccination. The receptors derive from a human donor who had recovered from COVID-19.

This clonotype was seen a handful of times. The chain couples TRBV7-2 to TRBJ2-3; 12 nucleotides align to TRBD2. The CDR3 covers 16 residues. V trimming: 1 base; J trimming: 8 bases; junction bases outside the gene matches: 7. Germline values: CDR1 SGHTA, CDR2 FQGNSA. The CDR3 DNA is TGTGCCAGCAGCTTAGTTGCGCTAGCGGGGGGGCGTACGCAGTATTTT. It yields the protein CASSLVALAGGRTQYF.

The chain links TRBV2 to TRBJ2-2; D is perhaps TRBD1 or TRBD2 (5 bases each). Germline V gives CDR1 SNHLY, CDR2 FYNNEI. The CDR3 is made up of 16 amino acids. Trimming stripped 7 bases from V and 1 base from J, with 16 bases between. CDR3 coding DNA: TGTGCCAGCATCGCCTTGGGACGGATGAACACCGGGGAGCTGTTTTTT. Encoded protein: CASIALGRMNTGELFF.

Here the CDR3 reads CASGGYSTDTQYF. DNA for the CDR3: TGTGCCAGCGGGGGGTACTCCACAGATACGCAGTATTTT. V gene TRBV7-3 combines with J gene TRBJ2-3; TRBD2 might be the D (6 bases). Trimming cost V 8 bases and J 2 bases, with 11 bases left between them. Germline V gives CDR1 SGHTA, CDR2 FQGTGA. This CDR3 is built from 13 residues.

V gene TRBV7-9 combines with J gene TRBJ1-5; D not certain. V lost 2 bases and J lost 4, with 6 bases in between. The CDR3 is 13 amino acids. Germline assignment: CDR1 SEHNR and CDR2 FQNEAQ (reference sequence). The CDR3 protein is CASSLFGNQPQHF. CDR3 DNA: TGTGCCAGCAGCTTATTTGGGAATCAGCCCCAGCATTTT.

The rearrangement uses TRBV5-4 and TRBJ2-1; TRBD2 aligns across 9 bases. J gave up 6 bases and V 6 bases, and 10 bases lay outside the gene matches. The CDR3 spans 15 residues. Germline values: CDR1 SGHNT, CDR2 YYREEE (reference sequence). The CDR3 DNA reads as TGTGCCAGCACCTTCCGGACTAGCGTGGTCAATGAGCAGTTCTTC. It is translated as CASTFRTSVVNEQFF.

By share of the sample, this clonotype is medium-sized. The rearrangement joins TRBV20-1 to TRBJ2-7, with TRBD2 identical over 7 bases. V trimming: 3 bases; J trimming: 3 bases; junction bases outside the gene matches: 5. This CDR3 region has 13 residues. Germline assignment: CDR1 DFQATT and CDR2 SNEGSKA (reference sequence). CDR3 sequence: CSASLGEGYEQYF. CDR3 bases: TGCAGTGCTAGTTTAGGGGAGGGCTACGAGCAGTACTTC.

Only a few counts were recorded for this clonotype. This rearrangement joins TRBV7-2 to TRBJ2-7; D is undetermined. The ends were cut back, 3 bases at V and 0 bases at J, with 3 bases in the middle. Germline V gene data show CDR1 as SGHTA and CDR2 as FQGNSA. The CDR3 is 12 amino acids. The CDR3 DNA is TGTGCCAGCAGCTTCACCTCCTACGAGCAGTACTTC. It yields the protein CASSFTSYEQYF. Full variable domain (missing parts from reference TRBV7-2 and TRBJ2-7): GAGVSQSPSNKVTEKGKDVELRCDPISGHTALYWYRQSLGQGLEFLIYFQGNSAPDKSGLPSDRFSAERTGGSVSTLTIQRTQQEDSAVYLCASSFTSYEQYFGPGTRLTVT.

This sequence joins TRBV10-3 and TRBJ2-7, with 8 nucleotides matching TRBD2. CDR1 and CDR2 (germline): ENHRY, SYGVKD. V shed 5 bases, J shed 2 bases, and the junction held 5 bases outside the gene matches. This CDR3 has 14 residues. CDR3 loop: CAISTAGLAYEQYF. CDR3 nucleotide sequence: TGTGCCATCAGTACCGCGGGACTAGCCTACGAGCAGTACTTC.

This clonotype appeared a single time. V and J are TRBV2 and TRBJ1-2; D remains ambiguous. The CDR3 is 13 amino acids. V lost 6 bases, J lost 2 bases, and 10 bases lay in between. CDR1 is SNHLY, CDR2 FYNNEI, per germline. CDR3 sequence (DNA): TGTGCCAGCAGCCCGGGCATCAACTATGGCTACACCTTC. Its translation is CASSPGINYGYTF.

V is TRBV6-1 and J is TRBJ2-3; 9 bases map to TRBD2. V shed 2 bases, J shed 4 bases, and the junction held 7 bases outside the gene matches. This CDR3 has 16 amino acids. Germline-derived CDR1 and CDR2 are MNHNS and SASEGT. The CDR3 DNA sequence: TGTGCCAGCAGTGAACGGCGCCTAGCGGGGCCAGATACGCAGTATTTT. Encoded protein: CASSERRLAGPDTQYF.

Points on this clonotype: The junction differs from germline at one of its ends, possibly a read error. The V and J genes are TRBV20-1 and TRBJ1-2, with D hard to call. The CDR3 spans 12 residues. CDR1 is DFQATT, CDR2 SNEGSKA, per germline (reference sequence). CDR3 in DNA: TGCAGTGCTGGAGAGGGAGGGTATGGCTACACCTTC. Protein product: CSAGEGGYGYTF.

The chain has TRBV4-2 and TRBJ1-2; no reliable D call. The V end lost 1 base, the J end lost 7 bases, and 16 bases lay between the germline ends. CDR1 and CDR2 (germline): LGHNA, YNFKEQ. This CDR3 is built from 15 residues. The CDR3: CASSQGSNGLAGYTF. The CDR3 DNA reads TGTGCCAGCAGCCAAGGGTCGAACGGACTCGCTGGCTACACCTTC.

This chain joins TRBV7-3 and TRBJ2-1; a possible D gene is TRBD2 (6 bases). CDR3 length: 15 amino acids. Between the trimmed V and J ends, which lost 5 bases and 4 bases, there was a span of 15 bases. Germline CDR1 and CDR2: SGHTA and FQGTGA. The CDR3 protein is CASSPGGDRYNEQFF. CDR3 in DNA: TGTGCCAGCAGCCCAGGCGGGGACCGATACAATGAGCAGTTCTTC. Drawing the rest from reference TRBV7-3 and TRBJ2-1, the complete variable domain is GAGVSQTPSNKVTEKGKYVELRCDPISGHTALYWYRQSLGQGPEFLIYFQGTGAADDSGLPNDRFFAVRPEGSVSTLKIQRTERGDSAVYLCASSPGGDRYNEQFFGPGTRLTVL.

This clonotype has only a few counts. This CDR3 reads CASSQDFTGFAYEQYF. The CDR3 region has the DNA TGCGCCAGCAGCCAAGACTTCACAGGGTTTGCCTACGAGCAGTACTTC. This rearrangement joins TRBV4-1 to TRBJ2-7; a possible D gene is TRBD1 (6 bases). Trimming took off 0 bases at V and 2 bases at J, with 14 bases between the two ends. The CDR3 runs 16 residues. Germline CDR1 is MGHRA and CDR2 is YSYEKL.

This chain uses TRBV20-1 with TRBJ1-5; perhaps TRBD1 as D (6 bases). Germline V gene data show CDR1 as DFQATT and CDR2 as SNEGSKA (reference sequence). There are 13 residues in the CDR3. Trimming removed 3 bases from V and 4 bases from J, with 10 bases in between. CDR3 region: CSAREDRNQPQHF. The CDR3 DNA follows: TGCAGTGCTAGGGAGGACAGAAATCAGCCCCAGCATTTT.

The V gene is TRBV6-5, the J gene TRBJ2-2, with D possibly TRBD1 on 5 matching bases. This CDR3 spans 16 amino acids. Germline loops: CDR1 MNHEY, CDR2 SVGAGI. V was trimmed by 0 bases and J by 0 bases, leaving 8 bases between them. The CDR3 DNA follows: TGTGCCAGCAGTTACTCGGGGCAGGCGAACACCGGGGAGCTGTTTTTT. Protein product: CASSYSGQANTGELFF.

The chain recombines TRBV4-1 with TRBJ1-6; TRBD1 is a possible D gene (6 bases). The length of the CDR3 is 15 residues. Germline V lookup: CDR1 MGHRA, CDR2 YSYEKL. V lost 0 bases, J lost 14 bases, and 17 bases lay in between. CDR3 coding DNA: TGCGCCAGCAGCCAAGAGGGACACGGGTTCGGGGCCCTCCACTTT. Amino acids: CASSQEGHGFGALHF.

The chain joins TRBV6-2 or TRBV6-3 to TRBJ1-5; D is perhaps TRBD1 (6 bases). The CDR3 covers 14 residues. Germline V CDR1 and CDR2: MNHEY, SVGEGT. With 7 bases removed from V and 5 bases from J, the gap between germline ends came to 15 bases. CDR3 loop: CASTRGGTHQPQHF. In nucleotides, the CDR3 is TGTGCCAGCACCCGGGGGGGCACACATCAGCCCCAGCATTTT.

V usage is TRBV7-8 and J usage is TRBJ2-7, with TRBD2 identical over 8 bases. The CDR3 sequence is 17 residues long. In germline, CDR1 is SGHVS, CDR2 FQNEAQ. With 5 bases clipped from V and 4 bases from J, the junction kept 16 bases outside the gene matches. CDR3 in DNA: TGTGCCAGCAGCGCCGGGGGGGCCAGCGGCCTCTTATACGAGCAGTACTTC. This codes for CASSAGGASGLLYEQYF. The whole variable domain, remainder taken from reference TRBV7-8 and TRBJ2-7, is GAGVSQSPRYKVAKRGQDVALRCDPISGHVSLFWYQQALGQGPEFLTYFQNEAQLDKSGLPSDRFFAERPEGSVSTLKIQRTQQEDSAVYLCASSAGGASGLLYEQYFGPGTRLTVT.

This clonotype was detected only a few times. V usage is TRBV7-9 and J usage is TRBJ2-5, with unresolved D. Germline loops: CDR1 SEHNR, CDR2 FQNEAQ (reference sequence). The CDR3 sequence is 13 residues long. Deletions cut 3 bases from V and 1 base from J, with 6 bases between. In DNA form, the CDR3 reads TGTGCCAGCAGCTTCTCTATCCAAGAGACCCAGTACTTC. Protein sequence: CASSFSIQETQYF.

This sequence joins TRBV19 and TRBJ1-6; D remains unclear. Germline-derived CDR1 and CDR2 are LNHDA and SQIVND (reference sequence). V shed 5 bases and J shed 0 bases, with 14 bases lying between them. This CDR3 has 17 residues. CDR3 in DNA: TGTGCCAGTAGTGCCTTTCAGCAGTCCTCCTATAATTCACCCCTCCACTTT. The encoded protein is CASSAFQQSSYNSPLHF.

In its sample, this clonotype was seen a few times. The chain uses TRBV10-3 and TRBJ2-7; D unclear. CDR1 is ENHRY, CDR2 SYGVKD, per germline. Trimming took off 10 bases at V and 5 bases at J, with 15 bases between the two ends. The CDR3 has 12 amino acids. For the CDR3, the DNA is TGTGCCACAAGTGATGGGGTCCACGAGCAGTACTTC. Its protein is CATSDGVHEQYF.

In DNA, the CDR3 is TGTGCCAGCAGTTATCACGGACTAGCGGGAGGGGGTGAGCAGTTCTTC. Translation: CASSYHGLAGGGEQFF. The chain combines TRBV6-2 or TRBV6-3 with TRBJ2-1; 15 bases are shared with TRBD2. The J segment lost 9 bases and the V segment lost 3 bases, leaving 6 bases of the junction unmatched. The CDR3 is 16 amino acids. The V gene's germline CDR1 is MNHEY and CDR2 SVGEGT.

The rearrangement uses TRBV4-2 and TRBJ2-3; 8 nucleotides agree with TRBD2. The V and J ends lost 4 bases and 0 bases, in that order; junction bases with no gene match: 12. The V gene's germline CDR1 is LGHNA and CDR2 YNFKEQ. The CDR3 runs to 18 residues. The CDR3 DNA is TGTGCCAGCAGCCCCCGGTTGCCTAGCGGGTATAGCACAGATACGCAGTATTTT. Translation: CASSPRLPSGYSTDTQYF.

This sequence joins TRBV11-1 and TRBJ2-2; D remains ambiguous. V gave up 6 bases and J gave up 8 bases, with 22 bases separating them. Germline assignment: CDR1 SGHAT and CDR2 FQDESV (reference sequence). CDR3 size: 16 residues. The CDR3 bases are TGTGCCAGCAGGCCTCGGACGATAACCCTGGCGGGGGAGCTGTTTTTT. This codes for CASRPRTITLAGELFF.

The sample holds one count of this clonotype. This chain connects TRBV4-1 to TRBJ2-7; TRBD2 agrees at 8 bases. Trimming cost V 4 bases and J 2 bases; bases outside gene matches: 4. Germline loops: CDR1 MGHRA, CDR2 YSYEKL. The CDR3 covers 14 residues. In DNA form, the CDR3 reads TGCGCCAGCAGCCGGGTAGCGGGGCCCTACGAGCAGTACTTC. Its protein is CASSRVAGPYEQYF.

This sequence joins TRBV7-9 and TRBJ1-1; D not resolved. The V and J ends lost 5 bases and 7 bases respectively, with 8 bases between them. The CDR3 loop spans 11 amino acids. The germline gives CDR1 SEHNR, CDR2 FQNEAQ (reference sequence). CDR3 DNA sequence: TGTGCCAGCAGCGAATGGAATGAAGCTTTCTTT. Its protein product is CASSEWNEAFF.

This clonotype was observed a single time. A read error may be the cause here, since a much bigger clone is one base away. CDR3 sequence reads: CASSHIYNGQTNYGYTF. In DNA form, the CDR3 reads TGTGCCAGCAGCCATATCTACAACGGGCAAACTAACTATGGCTACACCTTC. The rearrangement links TRBV7-2 to TRBJ1-2; no definite D call. Trimming stripped 5 bases from V and 0 bases from J, with 19 bases between. This CDR3 spans 17 amino acids. Germline V gene lookup returns CDR1 SGHTA and CDR2 FQGNSA.

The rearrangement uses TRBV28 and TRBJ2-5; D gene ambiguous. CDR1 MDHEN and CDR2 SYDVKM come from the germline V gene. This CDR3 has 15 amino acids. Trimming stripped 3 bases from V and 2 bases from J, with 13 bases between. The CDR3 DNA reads TGTGCCAGCAGTTTCTGGCAGACAAAACAAGAGACCCAGTACTTC. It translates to CASSFWQTKQETQYF.